This is a list of T cell receptor beta chains from one sample in a study of T cells in Graves' hyperthyroidism and ophthalmopathy. From the multiplex PCR reads, TCRdb called clonotypes with MiXCR, one entry per CDR3 protein. The table lists approximately 200,000 distinct CDR3 sequences, around 19% of them singletons. Material: blood. The receptors come from a man aged 35 to 55 with Graves' hyperthyroidism. CDR3s include the opening cysteine and the closing phenylalanine or tryptophan. D genes are given only for firm matches. Rows may omit the clone size; those that give it use once, few, many or a size class.

V gene	D gene	J gene	clone size	CDR3 length	CDR3 protein	CDR3 DNA
TRBV4-3	-	TRBJ2-7	few	15	CASSPSVDRPGEQYF	TGCGCCAGCAGCCCTTCCGTGGACAGACCGGGTGAGCAGTACTTC
TRBV6-2/TRBV6-3	-	TRBJ2-4	-	14	CASRIGQLKNIQYF	TGTGCCAGCAGAATCGGACAGTTGAAAAACATTCAGTACTTC
TRBV6-2/TRBV6-3	-	TRBJ1-6	-	19	CASSFRQELDSSYNSPLHF	TGTGCCAGCAGTTTCCGACAGGAGTTAGACAGCTCCTATAATTCACCCCTCCACTTT
TRBV5-1	TRBD1	TRBJ2-7	many	16	CASSVAPGQRTYEQYF	TGCGCCAGCAGCGTAGCCCCGGGACAGAGGACCTACGAGCAGTACTTC
TRBV5-1	TRBD2	TRBJ2-1	many	16	CASSSGLAGGNNEQFF	TGCGCCAGCAGCTCGGGACTAGCGGGGGGCAACAATGAGCAGTTCTTC
TRBV7-9	-	TRBJ2-6	few	14	CASSLGNGANVLTF	TGTGCCAGCAGCTTAGGGAATGGGGCCAACGTCCTGACTTTC
TRBV7-9	-	TRBJ2-1	many	13	CASSADSYNEQFF	TGTGCCAGCAGCGCCGACAGTTACAATGAGCAGTTCTTC
TRBV7-9	-	TRBJ1-6	many	14	CASSGRRGGSPLHF	TGTGCCAGCAGCGGTCGGCGGGGGGGTTCACCCCTCCACTTT
TRBV3-2	-	TRBJ2-1	many	15	CASSQEGQGHNEQFF	TGTGCCAGCAGCCAAGAAGGACAGGGCCACAATGAGCAGTTCTTC
TRBV7-2	TRBD2	TRBJ2-2	once	15	CASSSVASGTGELFF	TGTGCCAGCAGCTCGGTGGCTAGCGGGACCGGGGAGCTGTTTTTT
TRBV4-2	-	TRBJ1-5	-	15	CASSLLLGQSVPQHF	TGTGCCAGCAGCCTCCTTCTCGGGCAGTCAGTGCCCCAGCATTTT
TRBV2	TRBD2	TRBJ2-1	many	13	CASRTSGGAEQFF	TGTGCCAGCAGGACTAGCGGGGGTGCTGAGCAGTTCTTC
TRBV25-1	-	TRBJ2-5	-	13	CASSDSAEETQYF	TGTGCCAGCAGTGACTCGGCGGAAGAGACCCAGTACTTC
TRBV15	-	TRBJ2-3	many	15	CATSRGQAITDTQYF	TGTGCCACCAGCAGAGGGCAGGCGATCACAGATACGCAGTATTTT
TRBV5-1	-	TRBJ2-5	many	15	CASAPAPSLQETQYF	TGCGCCAGTGCCCCGGCACCTTCCCTTCAAGAGACCCAGTACTTC
TRBV28	-	TRBJ1-5	many	12	CASTYGNQPQHF	TGTGCCAGCACATACGGCAATCAGCCCCAGCATTTT
TRBV27	-	TRBJ2-7	few	13	CASSLEAAHEQYF	TGTGCCAGCAGTTTAGAGGCTGCTCACGAGCAGTACTTC